This T cell receptor (beta chain) is drawn from a study of shared clonotypes between healthy human individuals (dated by TCRdb to 2020 to 2021). Study-wide context: A few men and a couple of women, aged 18 to 49 years, made up the cohort. For each donor, CD4 naive and CD4 memory were each given three plates, CD8 naive was given two plates, and CD8 memory was given one plate. To estimate repertoire size and how much clonotypes are shared between individuals, the study performed deep sequencing of blood TCR repertoires from 4 to 6 healthy adults. Libraries were prepared and TCR repertoires were sequenced by different laboratories using diverse techniques, in order to increase sequencing depth and limit assay-specific biases. Leukapheresis yielded between about 0.9 and 10 billion PBMCs per donor.

CDR1 and CDR2 were assigned from the germline V gene as SGHRS and YFSETQ. The CDR3 starts with the cysteine, ends with the phenylalanine, and has 14 residues. The CDR3 DNA has 42 bases and is translated from base 1. The trim is 6 bases for V and 2 bases for J, with a gap of 12 bases between the germline ends. The donors were healthy, HIV-negative adults who had no recently reported acute infections or vaccinations. All donors were Caucasian adults living in Nashville, Tennessee, USA. CD4+ T cells were enriched by magnetic negative selection, after which naive cells were positively selected on CD45RA and the negative fraction was taken as the memory subset. Blood was collected by leukapheresis, and PBMCs were isolated by Ficoll-Histopaque density gradient centrifugation and then cryopreserved in liquid nitrogen vapor phase. Analytical flow cytometry was used to check the purity and quantity of every magnetically sorted T cell population. Genomic DNA was isolated from each sorted fraction and quantified by UV absorbance on a Nanodrop 2000c.

The research as a whole found: Based on pairwise subsampling, the degree of clonotype sharing among donors was expected to be affected by sequencing depth. The small number of donors limited the genetic and exposure-history diversity represented. Rarefaction of sorted-subset datasets indicated incomplete sequencing despite the large sequencing depth. Estimated clonotype richness was generally larger for naive than for memory subsets. When a handful of donors were compared, the shared fraction of clonotypes was about 5% for naive CD4, about 4% for naive CD8, 2.3% for memory CD4, and 0.35% to 0.5% for memory CD8. Compared with non-shared clonotypes, clonotypes shared by all four sorted-subset donors had higher generation probabilities. Only blood was sampled, and tissue TCR repertoires likely differ from those in blood.

Using the deep immunoSEQ assay, TCR CDR3 regions were amplified from genomic DNA by multiplex PCR. Extracted genomic DNA from each cell subset was distributed evenly across all wells of several immunoSEQ 96-well plates, and each plate was treated as a replicate. For sorted subsets, about 220 ng of genomic DNA, equivalent to 30,000 or so T cell genomes, went into each replicate PCR. Purified libraries were measured with a Qubit 3.0 fluorometer, size-checked on a Bioanalyzer 2100, and measured again with the KAPA Library Quantification kit. Each immunoSEQ 96-well plate was sequenced on its own single-read 150-cycle Illumina NextSeq 550 flow cell. In the authors' own workflow: Because only junctional sequences without quality scores were contained in the immunoSEQ output, filtering matching that applied to full-length reads could not be performed. Sequences were annotated with PyIR, a Python wrapper for IgBLAST v1.9, and V/J genes and CDR3 were assigned using IMGT germline references. Any read was removed if the V/J assignment was weak (E-value above 1e-6), the CDR3 was missing, or the read contained stop codons, out-of-frame junctions, or ambiguous translated residues. V3J clonotypes were defined as sequences sharing an identical inferred V gene, J gene, and CDR3 amino acid sequence. Percentage overlap between repertoires was computed as shared unique clonotypes divided by the size of the smaller repertoire. RTK rarefaction, the Chao1 estimator, and Recon v2.1 estimates of unobserved clonotypes were used to assess repertoire richness. For all TCRbeta clonotypes obtained by the gDNA method from a handful of donors, generation probabilities were computed with OLGA. The source is immuneACCESS, and TCRdb retained only in-frame sequences with V and J called. Part of the clones is not carried over; for the studies checked, unresolved V genes explain less than half of this, and the remainder is unexplained. Clone size and the V and J calls come from that table; the DNA yielded D and trimming. The sample table lists about 2.3 million clones, 90% to 95% of them with a count of one. The ten largest clonotypes hold 0.39% of the sample.

In regard to this clone: No cognate antigen has been identified for it. Base qualities are not at hand, and no much larger clone is one base apart.

The receptor's source is a young man in good health. Some clones in this sample may be carry-over from other donors' samples. The sequenced sample consisted of naive CD4+ T cells from PBMCs. In light of the paper, this sample's cell subset or site label describes: CD45RA+ positively selected. The chain is made from TRBV5-1 and TRBJ2-1; the D region possibly corresponds to TRBD2 (6 bases align). The CDR3 protein: CASISGAPYNEQFF. The DNA reads TGCGCCAGCATTAGCGGAGCCCCCTACAATGAGCAGTTCTTC.